This T cell receptor beta chain stems from a study of beta chain features in type 1 diabetes. Study details: Investigators examined roughly 99,000,000 sorted cells across all samples.

The entirety of the isolated RNA underwent reverse transcription, so expressed TCRB transcripts were sequenced. Data came from immunoSEQ multiplex PCR; TCRdb stores just in-frame clones and leaves some out. Of just over 600,000 clones in the sample, 15% to 18% are singletons; the top ten hold roughly 0.098%. This clone was observed a few times. The CDR3 covers 17 residues. V lost 3 bases, J lost 0 bases, and 17 bases lay in between. Looked up from germline, CDR1 is SGHRS and CDR2 is YFSETQ. The specimen sequenced was naive CD4+ T cells from blood. The sequence came from a man aged 18 to 30 in good health. J is TRBJ2-3 and V is TRBV5-1, with a weak D call TRBD2 (5 bases). The CDR3 DNA reads as TGCGCCAGCAGCTACCAAACAGCCAGGAGGAGCACAGATACGCAGTATTTT. Translating it yields CASSYQTARRSTDTQYF. The variable domain in full, completed from reference TRBV5-1 and TRBJ2-3, reads KAGVTQTPRYLIKTRGQQVTLSCSPISGHRSVSWYQQTPGQGLQFLFEYFSETQRNKGNFPGRFSGRQFSNSRSEMNVSTLELGDSALYLCASSYQTARRSTDTQYFGPGTRLTVL.